This T cell receptor (beta chain) was sequenced for a study of T cells in Graves' hyperthyroidism and ophthalmopathy. The study defined stable Graves' hyperthyroidism as no ophthalmopathy progression within 18 months. Based on clinical symptoms, serum thyroxine and TRAb, thyroid ultrasound and orbital computed tomography, diagnoses were reached. General observations from the study: Peripheral blood also featured most of the thyroid clonotypes expanded above 0.001. Ophthalmopathy was identified by the model a median about 6 months ahead of onset.

TCR beta CDR3 sequences were amplified from RNA transcripts. The TCR CDR3 first-round RT-PCR relied on the HTBI primer set. Via MiXCR, TCRdb re-called the multiplex PCR reads, giving one row per CDR3 protein. This table has about 300,000 distinct CDR3 sequences, roughly 13% appearing once. This clonotype was observed many times. Its antigen is undetermined. The sequence was collected from a woman in her thirties or forties with Graves' hyperthyroidism. Sequencing was done on a sample of blood.

CDR3 DNA: TGCGCCAGCAGCTTGAGTAGCGAAACCTACGAGCAGTACTTC. This gives the protein CASSLSSETYEQYF. This sequence joins TRBV5-1 and TRBJ2-7; D perhaps matches TRBD2 (5 bases). The CDR3 covers 14 residues. Germline lookup yields CDR1 SGHRS and CDR2 YFSETQ. V was shortened by 1 base and J by 2 bases, with 10 bases between the two germline ends. The whole variable domain, remainder taken from reference TRBV5-1 and TRBJ2-7, is KAGVTQTPRYLIKTRGQQVTLSCSPISGHRSVSWYQQTPGQGLQFLFEYFSETQRNKGNFPGRFSGRQFSNSRSEMNVSTLELGDSALYLCASSLSSETYEQYFGPGTRLTVT.